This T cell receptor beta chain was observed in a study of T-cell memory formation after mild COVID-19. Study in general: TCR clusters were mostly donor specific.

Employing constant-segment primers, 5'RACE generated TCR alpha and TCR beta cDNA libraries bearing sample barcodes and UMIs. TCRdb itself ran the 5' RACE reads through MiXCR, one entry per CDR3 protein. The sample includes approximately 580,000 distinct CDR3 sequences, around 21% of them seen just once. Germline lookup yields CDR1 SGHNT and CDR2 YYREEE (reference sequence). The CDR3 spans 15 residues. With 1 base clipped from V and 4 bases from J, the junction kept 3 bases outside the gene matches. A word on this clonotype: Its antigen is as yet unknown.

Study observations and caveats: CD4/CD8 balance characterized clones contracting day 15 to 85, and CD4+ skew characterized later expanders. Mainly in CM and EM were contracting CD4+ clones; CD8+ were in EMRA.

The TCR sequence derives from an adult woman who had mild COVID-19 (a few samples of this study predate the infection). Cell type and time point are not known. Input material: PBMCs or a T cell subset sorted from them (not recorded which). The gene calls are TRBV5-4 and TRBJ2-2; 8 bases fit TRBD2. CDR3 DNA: TGTGCCAGCAGCTTGAACGGGGGGGCCACCGGGGAGCTGTTTTTT. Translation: CASSLNGGATGELFF. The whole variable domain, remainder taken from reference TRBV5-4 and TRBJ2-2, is ETGVTQSPTHLIKTRGQQVTLRCSSQSGHNTVSWYQQALGQGPQFIFQYYREEENGRGNFPPRFSGLQFPNYSSELNVNALELDDSALYLCASSLNGGATGELFFGEGSRLTVL.